In this sample, the clone carrying this T cell receptor beta chain turned up a few times. Its target is unknown. The data are from a study of T cell repertoires in cytomegalovirus infection. For the study at large: Epitope selection comprised recently identified HLA-C-restricted CMV epitopes and well-studied HLA-B-restricted CMV epitopes.

Germline V gene sequence: CDR1 MGHRA, CDR2 YSYEKL. J was trimmed by 2 bases and V by 1 base; bases with no gene match: 3. The CDR3 length is 15 residues. TCRdb ran MiXCR on the reads and lists one entry per CDR3 protein. The sample consists of hundreds of thousands of distinct CDR3 sequences, more than 40% of them appearing once. General study points: In two of eight donors, the top clonotype was HLA-C-restricted CMV-specific.

This TCR derives from a human donor in good health (CMV status not recorded). Some clones in this sample may be carry-over from other donors' samples. The chain combines TRBV4-1 with TRBJ2-7; 9 positions match TRBD2. The sample here was cultured PBMCs, taken from culture after CMV antigen stimulation. The CDR3 is CASSQGVAGAYEQYF. The CDR3 coding sequence is TGCGCCAGCAGCCAAGGTGTAGCGGGGGCCTACGAGCAGTACTTC.